The 20 T cell receptor beta chains reported below all come from one sample, sequenced in a study of cytomegalovirus exposure and HLA in healthy donors. The PCR ran on 60 Vbeta and 13 Jbeta primers. Sequencing used immunoSEQ multiplex PCR; TCRdb keeps in-frame clones, though not all of them. The table shows approximately 140,000 clones, with 75% to 80% occurring only once. The sample consisted of PBMCs. These receptors came from a man aged 40-49 years in good health and CMV-seropositive.

The V and J genes are TRBV11-2 and TRBJ2-7; possible D gene TRBD2, 6 bases. Deletions cut 5 bases from V and 4 bases from J, with 9 bases between. Germline values: CDR1 SGHAT, CDR2 FQNNGV. The CDR3 covers 12 residues. CDR3 region: CASSGGLYEQYF. The DNA for the CDR3 is TGTGCCAGCAGCGGGGGGTTATACGAGCAGTACTTC.

The chain links TRBV7-2 to TRBJ1-5; 7 nucleotides match TRBD1. The CDR3 has 16 residues. The V gene end was trimmed by 5 bases and the J gene end by 3 bases; junction bases not matched to a gene: 10. Looked up from germline, CDR1 is SGHTA and CDR2 is FQGNSA. CDR3 DNA sequence: TGTGCCAGCAGCCCCAGCTCGACAGGGCACAATCAGCCCCAGCATTTT. This translates into CASSPSSTGHNQPQHF.

As concerns this clone: The junction differs from germline at one of its ends, possibly a read error. The gene calls are TRBV7-2 and TRBJ1-1; D gene unclear. CDR1 and CDR2 from the germline V gene are SGHTA and FQGNSA. The CDR3 totals 13 residues. The CDR3 here is CANSKAGNTEAFF. The CDR3, as DNA: TGTGCCAACAGCAAGGCGGGCAACACTGAAGCTTTCTTT. Full variable domain (outside the CDR3, taken from reference TRBV7-2 and TRBJ1-1): GAGVSQSPSNKVTEKGKDVELRCDPISGHTALYWYRQSLGQGLEFLIYFQGNSAPDKSGLPSDRFSAERTGGSVSTLTIQRTQQEDSAVYLCANSKAGNTEAFFGQGTRLTVV.

This clone was observed once. The chain is built from TRBV7-9 and TRBJ1-1; 8 bases align to TRBD1. The germline V gene encodes CDR1 SEHNR and CDR2 FQNEAQ (reference sequence). The CDR3 is 14 residues long. V lost 5 bases, J lost 1 base, and 3 bases stayed unmatched. For the CDR3, the DNA is TGTGCCAGCAGCGAAGGACAGGGGAACACTGAAGCTTTCTTT. Translation gives CASSEGQGNTEAFF.

This chain joins TRBV15 and TRBJ1-3; D call uncertain. Germline V gene lookup returns CDR1 LNHNV and CDR2 YYDKDF (reference sequence). V was shortened by 5 bases and J by 6 bases, with 8 bases between the two germline ends. The CDR3 has 12 amino acids. As DNA, the CDR3 is TGTGCCACCAGCTACTTTGAAAACACCATATATTTT. It encodes CATSYFENTIYF.

V and J are TRBV18 and TRBJ2-1; D not resolved. This CDR3 spans 13 amino acids. The germline CDR1 and CDR2 sequences are KGHSH and LQKENI. Trimming took off 4 bases at V and 8 bases at J, with 12 bases between the two ends. This CDR3 is CASSLGTADEQFF. DNA of the CDR3: TGTGCCAGCTCACTCGGAACCGCGGATGAGCAGTTCTTC.

The chain combines TRBV11-1 with TRBJ2-7, with 7 bases matching TRBD1. The CDR3 extends over 16 amino acids. V lost 4 bases and J lost 4; bases outside the gene matches: 13. The germline CDR1 and CDR2 sequences are SGHAT and FQDESV (reference sequence). In nucleotides, the CDR3 is TGTGCCAGCAGCTCGTTGGCAGGGGGTGTTTGGTACGAGCAGTACTTC. Its protein product is CASSSLAGGVWYEQYF.

The chain links TRBV14 to TRBJ2-1, with D possibly matching TRBD2 (5 bases). This CDR3 comprises 15 residues. The germline V gene encodes CDR1 SGHDN and CDR2 FVKESK. Trimming cost V 1 base and J 3 bases, with 10 bases left between them. CDR3 sequence (DNA): TGTGCCAGCAGCCAAGCCCGGGGATACTACAATGAGCAGTTCTTC. Translated, it gives CASSQARGYYNEQFF.

The rearrangement joins TRBV7-9 to TRBJ1-3, with unresolved D. V lost 5 bases to trimming and J lost 0 bases, with 11 bases between them. Germline assignment: CDR1 SEHNR and CDR2 FQNEAQ (reference sequence). The CDR3 has 15 residues. CDR3: CASSTYSGSGNTIYF. CDR3 DNA sequence: TGTGCCAGCAGCACCTATTCGGGCTCTGGAAACACCATATATTTT.

This clone was detected a few times. J is TRBJ1-1 and V is TRBV11-2; D is uncertain. The V end was cut by 5 bases, the J end by 3 bases, with 10 bases between. Germline values: CDR1 SGHAT, CDR2 FQNNGV. The CDR3 sequence is 13 residues long. CDR3 loop: CASSPFGHTEAFF. For the CDR3, the DNA is TGTGCCAGCAGCCCTTTTGGGCACACTGAAGCTTTCTTT.

V and J are TRBV6-4 and TRBJ1-4; 7 positions match TRBD1. Looked up from germline, CDR1 is MRHNA and CDR2 is SNTAGT. J gave up 8 bases and V 6 bases, and 15 bases lay outside the gene matches. CDR3 length equals 16 residues. This chain's CDR3 is CASSPQGGAGGEKLFF. The CDR3 nucleotides read TGTGCCAGCAGCCCCCAAGGGGGCGCCGGGGGCGAAAAACTGTTTTTT.

V and J are TRBV4-1 and TRBJ2-5; weak D call: TRBD1 (6 bases). TRBJ2-7 explains the end of the DNA better; the J call may be wrong. Germline CDR1 is MGHRA and CDR2 is YSYEKL. This CDR3 spans 15 amino acids. CDR3 in amino acids: CASSQDSQGWNEQYF. The CDR3 DNA reads TGCGCCAGCAGCCAAGATAGCCAGGGGTGGAACGAGCAGTACTTC.

The DNA for the CDR3 is TGTGCCAGTAGTAATTACGGGGTTCTAGATACGCAGTATTTT. Its translation is CASSNYGVLDTQYF. The V and J genes are TRBV19 and TRBJ2-3, with D possibly being TRBD2 (5 bases). Trimming left V 4 bases short and J 5 bases short, with 13 bases between. From germline, CDR1 is LNHDA and CDR2 SQIVND (reference sequence). The CDR3 length is 14 residues.

A remark on this clone: Other DNA variants within this sample encode the same CDR3. The J gene is TRBJ1-1, the V gene TRBV18, with a possible D match to TRBD1 (6 bases). The V end lost 1 base, the J end lost 4 bases, and 7 bases lay between the germline ends. The CDR3 loop spans 13 amino acids. Germline loops: CDR1 KGHSH, CDR2 LQKENI. The CDR3 coding sequence is TGTGCCAGCTCACCACAAGGGGGCACTGAAGCTTTCTTT. Its protein product is CASSPQGGTEAFF.

The chain has TRBV6-1 and TRBJ1-1, with a weak D call TRBD1 (5 bases). The ends were cut back, 2 bases at V and 7 bases at J, with 8 bases in the middle. This CDR3 spans 12 amino acids. Germline V gene data show CDR1 as MNHNS and CDR2 as SASEGT. The CDR3 sequence: CASSEWGGEAFF. Written as DNA, the CDR3 is TGTGCCAGCAGTGAATGGGGGGGTGAAGCTTTCTTT.

V usage is TRBV2 and J usage is TRBJ2-3; possibly TRBD1 for D (5 bases). The CDR3 extends over 15 amino acids. Germline V gene sequence: CDR1 SNHLY, CDR2 FYNNEI. Trimming took off 6 bases at V and 0 bases at J, with 13 bases between the two ends. The DNA for the CDR3 is TGTGCCAGCAGCGCCCTGGGGCGTAGCACAGATACGCAGTATTTT. It yields the protein CASSALGRSTDTQYF. Complete variable domain (other parts from reference TRBV2 and TRBJ2-3): EPEVTQTPSHQVTQMGQEVILRCVPISNHLYFYWYRQILGQKVEFLVSFYNNEISEKSEIFDDQFSVERPDGSNFTLKIRSTKLEDSAMYFCASSALGRSTDTQYFGPGTRLTVL.

The gene calls are TRBV6-6 and TRBJ2-7; no definite D call. Trimming left V 4 bases short and J 3 bases short, with 4 bases between. The CDR3 consists of 11 residues. The germline CDR1 and CDR2 sequences are MNHNY and SVGAGI (reference sequence). The CDR3 loop reads CASSSYYEQYF. In nucleotides, the CDR3 is TGTGCCAGCAGTTCGTACTACGAGCAGTACTTC.

The rearrangement joins TRBV29-1 to TRBJ1-1; D remains ambiguous. CDR3 length equals 12 residues. V gave up 7 bases and J gave up 0 bases, with 9 bases separating them. The germline CDR1 and CDR2 sequences are SQVTM and ANQGSEA. CDR3 DNA sequence: TGCAGCGCCACCCCGGTGAACACTGAAGCTTTCTTT. Translated: CSATPVNTEAFF.

V gene TRBV5-6 combines with J gene TRBJ2-2; D may be TRBD2 (6 bases). From germline, CDR1 is SGHDT and CDR2 YYEEEE. The CDR3 is 18 residues long. The V and J ends lost 0 bases and 4 bases respectively, with 19 bases between them. The CDR3 loop reads CASSLEVTRIGSTGELFF. The CDR3 DNA sequence: TGTGCCAGCAGCTTGGAGGTGACTAGGATAGGGAGCACCGGGGAGCTGTTTTTT.

J is TRBJ1-1 and V is TRBV28; D is unresolved. The CDR3 covers 13 residues. From germline, CDR1 is MDHEN and CDR2 SYDVKM. Trimming took off 5 bases at V and 2 bases at J, with 9 bases between the two ends. The CDR3 DNA is TGTGCCAGCAGTGTTCCTACTAACACTGAAGCTTTCTTT. Translation gives CASSVPTNTEAFF.